This T cell receptor (beta chain) emerged from a study of beta chain features in type 1 diabetes. This CDR3 region has 15 residues. Germline CDR1 reads SGDLS; CDR2 reads YYNGEE. Deletions cut 0 bases from V and 4 bases from J, with 11 bases between. Overall study findings and caveats: TCRB CDR3 length was moderately but significantly reduced in all four CD4+ subsets of Type 1 diabetes patients.

As concerns this clone: Its antigen is not known.

Every bit of the isolated RNA underwent reverse transcription, so sequencing read expressed TCRB transcripts. Using immunoSEQ multiplex PCR, the repertoire was profiled, and TCRdb retains in-frame clones only, with some absent. The profile shows around 500,000 clones, approximately 10% of them singletons. The TCR sequence derives from a woman between 18 and 29 years old in good health. This rearrangement joins TRBV9 to TRBJ1-5, with TRBD1 as a possible D gene (6 bases). The sample comprised naive CD4+ T cells from blood. As DNA, the CDR3 is TGTGCCAGCAGCGTAGGAGGGGGTGAAAATCAGCCCCAGCATTTT. Its protein product is CASSVGGGENQPQHF.